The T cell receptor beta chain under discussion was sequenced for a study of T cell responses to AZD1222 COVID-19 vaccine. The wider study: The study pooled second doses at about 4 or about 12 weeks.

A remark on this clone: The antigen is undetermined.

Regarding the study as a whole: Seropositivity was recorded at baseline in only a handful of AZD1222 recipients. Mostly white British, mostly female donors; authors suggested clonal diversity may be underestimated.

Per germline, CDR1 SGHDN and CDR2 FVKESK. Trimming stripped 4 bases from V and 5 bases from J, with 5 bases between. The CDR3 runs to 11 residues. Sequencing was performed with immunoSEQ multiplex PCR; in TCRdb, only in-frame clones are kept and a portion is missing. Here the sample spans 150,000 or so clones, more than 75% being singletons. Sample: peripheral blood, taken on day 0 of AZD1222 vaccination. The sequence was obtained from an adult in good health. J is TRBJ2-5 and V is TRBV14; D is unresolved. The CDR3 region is CASSLTETQYF. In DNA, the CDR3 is TGTGCCAGCAGCCTGACGGAGACCCAGTACTTC. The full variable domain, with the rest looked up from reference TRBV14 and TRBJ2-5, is EAGVTQFPSHSVIEKGQTVTLRCDPISGHDNLYWYRRVMGKEIKFLLHFVKESKQDESGMPNNRFLAERTGGTYSTLKVQPAELEDSGVYFCASSLTETQYFGPGTRLLVL.